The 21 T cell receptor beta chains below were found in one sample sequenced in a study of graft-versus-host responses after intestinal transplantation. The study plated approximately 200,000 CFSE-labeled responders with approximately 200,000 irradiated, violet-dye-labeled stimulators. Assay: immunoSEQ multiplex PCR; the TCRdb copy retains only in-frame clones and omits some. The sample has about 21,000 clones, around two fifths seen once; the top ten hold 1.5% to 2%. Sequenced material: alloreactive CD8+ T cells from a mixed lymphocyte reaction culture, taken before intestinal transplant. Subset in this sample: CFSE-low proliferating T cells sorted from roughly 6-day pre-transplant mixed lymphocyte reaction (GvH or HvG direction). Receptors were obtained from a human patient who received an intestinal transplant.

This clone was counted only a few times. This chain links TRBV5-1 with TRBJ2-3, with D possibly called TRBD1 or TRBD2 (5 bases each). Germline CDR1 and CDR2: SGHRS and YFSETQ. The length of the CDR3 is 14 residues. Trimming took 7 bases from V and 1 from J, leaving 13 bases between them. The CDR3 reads CASLRGVGTDTQYF. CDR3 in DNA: TGCGCCAGCTTACGAGGGGTTGGCACAGATACGCAGTATTTT. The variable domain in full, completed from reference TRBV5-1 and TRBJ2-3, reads KAGVTQTPRYLIKTRGQQVTLSCSPISGHRSVSWYQQTPGQGLQFLFEYFSETQRNKGNFPGRFSGRQFSNSRSEMNVSTLELGDSALYLCASLRGVGTDTQYFGPGTRLTVL.

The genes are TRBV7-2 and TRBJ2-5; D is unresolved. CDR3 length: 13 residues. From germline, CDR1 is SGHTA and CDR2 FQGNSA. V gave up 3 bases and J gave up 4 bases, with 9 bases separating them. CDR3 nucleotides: TGTGCCAGCAGCTTCGGTCTGGCAGAGACCCAGTACTTC. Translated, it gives CASSFGLAETQYF.

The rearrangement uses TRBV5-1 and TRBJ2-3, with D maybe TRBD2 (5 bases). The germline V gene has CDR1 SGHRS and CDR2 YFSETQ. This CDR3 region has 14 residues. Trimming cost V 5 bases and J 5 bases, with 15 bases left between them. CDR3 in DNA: TGCGCCAGCAGATACGGCGGGTCGCGAGATACGCAGTATTTT. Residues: CASRYGGSRDTQYF.

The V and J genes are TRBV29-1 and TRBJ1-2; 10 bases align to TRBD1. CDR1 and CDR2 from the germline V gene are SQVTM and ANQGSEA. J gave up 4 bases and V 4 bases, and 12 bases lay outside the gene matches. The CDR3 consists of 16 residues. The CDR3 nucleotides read TGCAGCGTTGTGTCGGGACAGGGGCGATCCTCCTATGGCTACACCTTC. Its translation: CSVVSGQGRSSYGYTF.

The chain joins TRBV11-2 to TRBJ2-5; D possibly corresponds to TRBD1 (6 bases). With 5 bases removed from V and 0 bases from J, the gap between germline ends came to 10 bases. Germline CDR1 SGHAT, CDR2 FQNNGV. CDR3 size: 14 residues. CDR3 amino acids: CASSPWTDQETQYF. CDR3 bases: TGTGCCAGCAGCCCATGGACAGACCAAGAGACCCAGTACTTC. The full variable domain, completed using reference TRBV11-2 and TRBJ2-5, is EAGVAQSPRYKIIEKRQSVAFWCNPISGHATLYWYQQILGQGPKLLIQFQNNGVVDDSQLPKDRFSAERLKGVDSTLKIQPAKLEDSAVYLCASSPWTDQETQYFGPGTRLLVL.

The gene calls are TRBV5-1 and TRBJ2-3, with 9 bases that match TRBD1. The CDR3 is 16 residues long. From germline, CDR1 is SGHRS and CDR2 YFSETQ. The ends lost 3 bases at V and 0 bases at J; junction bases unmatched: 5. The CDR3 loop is CASSSTGTGSTDTQYF. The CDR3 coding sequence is TGCGCCAGCAGCTCTACCGGGACAGGGAGCACAGATACGCAGTATTTT.

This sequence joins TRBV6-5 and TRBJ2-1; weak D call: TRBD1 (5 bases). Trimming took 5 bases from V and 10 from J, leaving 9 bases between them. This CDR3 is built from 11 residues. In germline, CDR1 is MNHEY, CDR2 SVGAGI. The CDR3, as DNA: TGTGCCAGCAGTCAGGGTTGGGAGCAGTTCTTC. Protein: CASSQGWEQFF.

For the CDR3, the DNA is TGTGCCAGCAGCCCCAAGGGCAGGGGAAACACCATATATTTT. The encoded protein is CASSPKGRGNTIYF. The genes are TRBV27 and TRBJ1-3, with D unclear. Germline V lookup: CDR1 MNHEY, CDR2 SMNVEV (reference sequence). V lost 6 bases, J lost 4 bases, and 13 bases lay in between. CDR3 length: 14 amino acids.

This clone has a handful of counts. The CDR3 reads CASRAAGSETQYF. In DNA form, the CDR3 reads TGTGCCAGCAGAGCCGCAGGGTCGGAGACCCAGTACTTC. This chain joins TRBV5-6 and TRBJ2-5, with D tentatively TRBD1 (5 bases). CDR3 length: 13 residues. V lost 5 bases, J lost 5 bases, and 13 bases lay in between. Germline CDR1 is SGHDT and CDR2 is YYEEEE.

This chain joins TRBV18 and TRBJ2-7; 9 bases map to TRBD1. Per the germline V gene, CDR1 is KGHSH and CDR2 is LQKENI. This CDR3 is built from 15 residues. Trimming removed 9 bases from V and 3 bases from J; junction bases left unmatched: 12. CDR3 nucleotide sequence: TGTGCCAGACCCCGTAACAGGGGGCAAATCTACGAGCAGTACTTC. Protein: CARPRNRGQIYEQYF.

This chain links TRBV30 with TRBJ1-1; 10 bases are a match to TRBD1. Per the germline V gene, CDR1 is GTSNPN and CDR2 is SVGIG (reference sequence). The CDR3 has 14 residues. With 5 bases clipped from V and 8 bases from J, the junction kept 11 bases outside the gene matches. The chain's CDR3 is CAWRFRQGAFEAFF. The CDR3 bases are TGTGCCTGGCGCTTTAGACAGGGGGCCTTCGAAGCTTTCTTT. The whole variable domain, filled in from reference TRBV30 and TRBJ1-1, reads SQTIHQWPATLVQPVGSPLSLECTVEGTSNPNLYWYRQAAGRGLQLLFYSVGIGQISSEVPQNLSASRPQDRQFILSSKKLLLSDSGFYLCAWRFRQGAFEAFFGQGTRLTVV.

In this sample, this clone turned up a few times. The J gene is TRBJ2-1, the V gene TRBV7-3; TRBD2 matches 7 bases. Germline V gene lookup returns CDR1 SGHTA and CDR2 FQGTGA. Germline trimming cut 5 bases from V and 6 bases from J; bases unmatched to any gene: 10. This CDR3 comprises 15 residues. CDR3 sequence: CASSPGLPGGNEQFF. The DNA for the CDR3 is TGTGCCAGCAGCCCGGGACTACCCGGGGGCAATGAGCAGTTCTTC.

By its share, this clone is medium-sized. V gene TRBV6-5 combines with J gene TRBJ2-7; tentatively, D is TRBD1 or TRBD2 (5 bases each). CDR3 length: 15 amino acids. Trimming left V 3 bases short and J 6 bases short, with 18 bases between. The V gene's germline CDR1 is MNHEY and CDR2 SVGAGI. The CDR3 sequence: CASSYSGSGLGEQYF. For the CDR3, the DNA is TGTGCCAGCAGTTATTCCGGCTCGGGGCTAGGCGAGCAGTACTTC.

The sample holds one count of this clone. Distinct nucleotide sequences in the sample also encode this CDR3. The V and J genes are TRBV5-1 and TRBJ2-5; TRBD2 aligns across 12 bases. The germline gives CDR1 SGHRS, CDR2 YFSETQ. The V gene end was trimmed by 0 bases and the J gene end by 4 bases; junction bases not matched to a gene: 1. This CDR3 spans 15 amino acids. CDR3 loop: CASSLGLAGVETQYF. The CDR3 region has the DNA TGCGCCAGCAGCTTGGGACTAGCGGGAGTAGAGACCCAGTACTTC.

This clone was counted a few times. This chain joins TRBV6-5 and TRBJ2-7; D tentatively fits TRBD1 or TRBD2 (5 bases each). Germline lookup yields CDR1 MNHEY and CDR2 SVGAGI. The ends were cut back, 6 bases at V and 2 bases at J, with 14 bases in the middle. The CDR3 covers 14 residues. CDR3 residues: CASRVGEFPYEQYF. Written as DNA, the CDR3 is TGTGCCAGCAGGGTGGGGGAGTTCCCCTACGAGCAGTACTTC.

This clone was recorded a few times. CDR3 in DNA: TGTGCCAGCAGTTTGGACAGGGTCTATGGCTACACCTTC. Protein sequence: CASSLDRVYGYTF. The rearrangement joins TRBV6-1 to TRBJ1-2; 8 bases map to TRBD1. This CDR3 has 13 residues. Per the germline V gene, CDR1 is MNHNS and CDR2 is SASEGT. The V gene end was trimmed by 5 bases and the J gene end by 4 bases; junction bases not matched to a gene: 3.

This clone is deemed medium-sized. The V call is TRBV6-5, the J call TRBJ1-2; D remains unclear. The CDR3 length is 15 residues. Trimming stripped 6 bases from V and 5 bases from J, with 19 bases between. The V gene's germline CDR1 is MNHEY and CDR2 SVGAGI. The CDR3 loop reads CASSPFGTALYGYTF. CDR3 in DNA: TGTGCCAGCAGCCCTTTCGGTACAGCCCTTTATGGCTACACCTTC.

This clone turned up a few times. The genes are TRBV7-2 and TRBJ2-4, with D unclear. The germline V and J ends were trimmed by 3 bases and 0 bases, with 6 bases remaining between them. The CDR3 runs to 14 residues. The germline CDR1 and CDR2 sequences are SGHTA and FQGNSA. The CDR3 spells CASSLALAKNIQYF. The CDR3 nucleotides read TGTGCCAGCAGCTTGGCCTTAGCCAAAAACATTCAGTACTTC.

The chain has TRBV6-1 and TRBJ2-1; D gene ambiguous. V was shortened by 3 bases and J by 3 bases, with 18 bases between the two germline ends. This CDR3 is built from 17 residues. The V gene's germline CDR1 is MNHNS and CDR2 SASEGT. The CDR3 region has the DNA TGTGCCAGCAGTGAGGAGTACTACTACTACTACTACAATGAGCAGTTCTTC. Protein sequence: CASSEEYYYYYYNEQFF.

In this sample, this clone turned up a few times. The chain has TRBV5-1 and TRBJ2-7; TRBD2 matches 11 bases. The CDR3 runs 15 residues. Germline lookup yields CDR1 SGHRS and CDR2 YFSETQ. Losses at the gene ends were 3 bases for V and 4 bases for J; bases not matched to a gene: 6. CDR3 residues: CASSSTSGGPYEQYF. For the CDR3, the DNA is TGCGCCAGCAGCTCCACTAGCGGGGGACCTTACGAGCAGTACTTC. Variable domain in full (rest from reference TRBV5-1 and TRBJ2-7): KAGVTQTPRYLIKTRGQQVTLSCSPISGHRSVSWYQQTPGQGLQFLFEYFSETQRNKGNFPGRFSGRQFSNSRSEMNVSTLELGDSALYLCASSSTSGGPYEQYFGPGTRLTVT.

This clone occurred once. CDR3 loop: CASSVVAGYYEQYF. CDR3 sequence (DNA): TGTGCCAGCAGTGTGGTAGCGGGCTACTACGAGCAGTACTTC. V gene TRBV2 combines with J gene TRBJ2-7, with 7 bases fitting TRBD2. From germline, CDR1 is SNHLY and CDR2 FYNNEI. V shed 4 bases and J 3 bases; nucleotides not matched to a gene: 6. This CDR3 is built from 14 residues.